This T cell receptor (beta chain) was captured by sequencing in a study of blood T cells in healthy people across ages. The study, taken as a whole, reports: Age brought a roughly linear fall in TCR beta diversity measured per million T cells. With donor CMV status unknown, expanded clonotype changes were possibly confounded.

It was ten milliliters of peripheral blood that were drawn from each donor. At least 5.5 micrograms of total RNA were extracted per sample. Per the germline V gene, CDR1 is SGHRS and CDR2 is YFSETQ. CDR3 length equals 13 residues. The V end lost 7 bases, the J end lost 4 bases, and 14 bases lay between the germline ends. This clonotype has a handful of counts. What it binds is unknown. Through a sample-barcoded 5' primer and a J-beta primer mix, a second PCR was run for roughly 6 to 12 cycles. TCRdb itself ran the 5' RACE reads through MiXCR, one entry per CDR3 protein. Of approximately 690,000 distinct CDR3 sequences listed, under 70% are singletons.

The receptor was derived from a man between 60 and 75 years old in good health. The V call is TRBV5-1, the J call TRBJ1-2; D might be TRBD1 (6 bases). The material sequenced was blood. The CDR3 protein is CASSQGHSYGYTF. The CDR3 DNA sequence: TGCGCCAGCTCTCAGGGACACTCCTATGGCTACACCTTC.